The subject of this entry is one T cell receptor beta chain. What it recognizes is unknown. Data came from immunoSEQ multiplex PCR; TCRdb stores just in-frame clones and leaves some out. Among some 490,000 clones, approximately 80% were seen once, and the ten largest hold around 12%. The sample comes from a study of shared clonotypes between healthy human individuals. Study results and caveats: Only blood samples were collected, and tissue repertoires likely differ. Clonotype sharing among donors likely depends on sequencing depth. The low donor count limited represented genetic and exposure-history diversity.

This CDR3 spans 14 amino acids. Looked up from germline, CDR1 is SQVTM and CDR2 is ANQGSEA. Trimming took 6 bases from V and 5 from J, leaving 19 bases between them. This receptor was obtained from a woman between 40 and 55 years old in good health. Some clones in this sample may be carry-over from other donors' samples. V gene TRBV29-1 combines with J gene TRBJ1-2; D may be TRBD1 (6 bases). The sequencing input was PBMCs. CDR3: CSVVGTSEGYGYTF. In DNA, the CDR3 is TGCAGCGTAGTAGGGACATCGGAAGGGTATGGCTACACCTTC.